This TCR beta chain came from a study of T cells after yellow fever vaccination. A universal primer site and UMIs were added as TCR cDNA was made by 5'RACE template switching. In TCRdb, the 5' RACE reads were re-called with MiXCR into one record per CDR3 protein. The data contain hundreds of thousands of distinct CDR3 sequences, roughly 4% of them singletons. The study's findings and limits: Detected again after the booster were most primary-vaccination clones, at almost 97% CD4 and approximately 90% CD8. Abundant clonotypes from the bulk population could contaminate FACS-sorted repertoires.

The V gene lost 6 bases and the J gene lost 7 bases, with 15 bases spanning the gap. The CDR3 totals 14 residues. Per the germline V gene, CDR1 is LNHDA and CDR2 is SQIVND (reference sequence). This clonotype was seen at least ten times. The target antigen is unknown. This sequence originates from a man aged 18-30 years who received the YFV17D yellow fever vaccine. The chain combines TRBV19 with TRBJ1-4; D may be TRBD1 (5 bases). The input for sequencing was PBMCs, taken on the day of the yellow fever booster vaccination. Written as DNA, the CDR3 is TGTGCCAGTAGGGAAAGGGGATCGGGTGAAAAACTGTTTTTT. It yields the protein CASRERGSGEKLFF.